This passage covers 21 T cell receptor beta chains from one sample sequenced in a study of Graves' ophthalmopathy and Graves' hyperthyroidism (dated by TCRdb to 2016 to 2019). The sequencing machine was an Illumina HiSeq 2000. For repertoire sequencing, TCR beta CDR3 regions were amplified from RNA transcripts. HTBI primers and the Qiagen OneStep RT-PCR kit were used in a first-round RT-PCR, which was followed by a second-round multiplex PCR, size selection and purification. TCRdb cleaned the public reads at Q25 with fastp, built clones with MiXCR and kept in-frame beta chains. Each CDR3 protein appears once, grouped with its most common genes and DNA. This sample gives roughly 500,000 distinct CDR3 sequences in total; around an eighth of them show up just once. The ten largest clones add up to about a tenth of the sample. The source material was blood. All receptors derive from a woman aged 30 to 39 with Graves' ophthalmopathy. Donor details come from another sample of the same person, matched by shared clones.

Note on this clonotype: Being one base from a much bigger clone, this may be a read error. Lacking the conserved final phenylalanine or tryptophan, this CDR3 likely reflects a read error. The V call is TRBV5-1, the J call TRBJ1-2; a weak D match, TRBD1 (5 bases). Germline lookup yields CDR1 SGHRS and CDR2 YFSETQ. V was shortened by 4 bases and J by 0 bases, with 10 bases between the two germline ends. The CDR3 spans 14 residues. The CDR3 here is CASSVGRANYGYTV. CDR3 bases: TGCGCCAGCAGCGTCGGCAGGGCTAACTATGGCTACACCGTC.

This clonotype has a count of ten or more. CDR3 region: CASSLGHGSSYEQYF. CDR3 coding DNA: TGCGCCAGCAGCTTGGGACATGGGAGCTCCTACGAGCAGTACTTC. V and J are TRBV5-1 and TRBJ2-7; perhaps TRBD2 as D (5 bases). The length of the CDR3 is 15 residues. Trimming left V 0 bases short and J 0 bases short, with 10 bases between. Germline V gives CDR1 SGHRS, CDR2 YFSETQ.

This clonotype was counted many times. The V and J genes are TRBV28 and TRBJ2-7; 7 bases align to TRBD1. This CDR3 spans 18 amino acids. J lost 2 bases, V lost 3 bases, and 16 bases had no gene match. In germline, CDR1 is MDHEN, CDR2 SYDVKM. CDR3 in amino acids: CASSFGLTTGTVTYEQYF. The CDR3 region has the DNA TGTGCCAGCAGTTTCGGACTCACTACAGGGACAGTGACCTACGAGCAGTACTTC.

This clonotype was counted many times. This chain connects TRBV7-8 to TRBJ2-7; D assignment may be TRBD1 or TRBD2 (6 bases each). The CDR3 has 18 residues. Trimming stripped 1 base from V and 3 bases from J, with 22 bases between. CDR1 is SGHVS, CDR2 FQNEAQ, per germline. CDR3 sequence: CASSLGGSVGGTRYEQYF. In DNA, the CDR3 is TGTGCCAGCAGCTTAGGAGGGAGTGTCGGGGGCACCCGCTACGAGCAGTACTTC.

The sample holds many counts of this clonotype. In nucleotides, the CDR3 is TGTGCCAGCAGCTTGGGGGGGGGCCCCACGGAGACCCAGTACTTC. Translation: CASSLGGGPTETQYF. V is TRBV7-6 and J is TRBJ2-5; tentatively, D is TRBD2 (7 bases). The CDR3 runs to 15 residues. From germline, CDR1 is SGHVS and CDR2 FNYEAQ. Trimming took 3 bases from V and 5 from J, leaving 16 bases between them.

This clonotype turned up a few times. The CDR3 sequence: CASSLGGERARRWNTEAFF. For the CDR3, the DNA is TGCGCCAGCAGCTTGGGGGGCGAGAGGGCCAGGAGGTGGAACACTGAAGCTTTCTTT. This chain uses TRBV5-1 with TRBJ1-1; D may be TRBD1 (5 bases). Germline V gene lookup returns CDR1 SGHRS and CDR2 YFSETQ. This CDR3 contains 19 residues. The germline V and J ends were trimmed by 0 bases and 1 base, with 22 bases remaining between them.

Ten or more counts support this clonotype. This chain connects TRBV13 to TRBJ1-6; a possible D gene is TRBD1 (6 bases). The CDR3 is made up of 16 amino acids. V lost 0 bases and J lost 10, with 16 bases in between. CDR1 is PRHDT and CDR2 is FYEKMQ in the germline V gene (reference sequence). Written as DNA, the CDR3 is TGTGCCAGCAGCTTAGGGCGAACAGGGAACGGCTCACCCCTCCACTTT. Protein: CASSLGRTGNGSPLHF.

V is TRBV6-5 and J is TRBJ2-7; D may be TRBD2 (5 bases). This CDR3 has 15 residues. The germline V gene encodes CDR1 MNHEY and CDR2 SVGAGI. V gave up 0 bases and J gave up 0 bases, with 9 bases separating them. The CDR3 DNA reads TGTGCCAGCAGTTACTCCGGGGTGCTCTCCTACGAGCAGTACTTC. It codes for CASSYSGVLSYEQYF.

This clonotype has a count of ten or more. V usage is TRBV2 and J usage is TRBJ1-1; D might be TRBD1 (6 bases). V lost 6 bases and J 5 bases, leaving 22 bases between the germline ends. This CDR3 spans 16 amino acids. CDR1 SNHLY and CDR2 FYNNEI come from the germline V gene. The CDR3 is CASRNPTTGILTEAFF. The CDR3 nucleotides are TGTGCCAGCAGGAACCCTACTACAGGGATATTAACTGAAGCTTTCTTT.

This clonotype was detected many times. The chain recombines TRBV6-1 with TRBJ1-2, with a possible D match to TRBD1 (6 bases). Germline V gives CDR1 MNHNS, CDR2 SASEGT. Trimming removed 3 bases from V and 8 bases from J, with 10 bases in between. The CDR3 loop spans 12 amino acids. The CDR3 bases are TGTGCCAGCAGTGACGGGGGCTTAGGCTACACCTTC. Its protein product is CASSDGGLGYTF.

This clonotype appeared a few times. The chain is built from TRBV7-2 and TRBJ1-5, with D possibly matching TRBD1 (5 bases). The V gene's germline CDR1 is SGHTA and CDR2 FQGNSA. The V end was cut by 4 bases, the J end by 7 bases, with 14 bases between. The CDR3 is made up of 14 amino acids. DNA for the CDR3: TGTGCCAGCAGCTATGGGACTAAGGGACAGCCCCAGCATTTT. Protein: CASSYGTKGQPQHF.

This clonotype was seen many times. The chain uses TRBV27 and TRBJ2-5; 10 nucleotides match TRBD1. Germline assignment: CDR1 MNHEY and CDR2 SMNVEV (reference sequence). V was pared by 6 bases and J by 4 bases, with 11 bases of the junction left unmatched. CDR3 length: 16 residues. The CDR3 DNA sequence: TGTGCCAGCAGCCCACTGGACAGGGGGGTACGAGAGACCCAGTACTTC. Encoded protein: CASSPLDRGVRETQYF.

Ten or more counts support this clonotype. The CDR3 coding sequence is TGTGCCAGCAGTTCAGACCTCTCTAACTATGGCTACACCTTC. It translates to CASSSDLSNYGYTF. The genes are TRBV27 and TRBJ1-2; D remains ambiguous. V lost 4 bases, J lost 0 bases, and 9 bases lay in between. Germline lookup yields CDR1 MNHEY and CDR2 SMNVEV (reference sequence). The CDR3 contains 14 residues.

This clonotype turned up a few times. The chain is built from TRBV13 and TRBJ2-7; D gene ambiguous. Trimming removed 2 bases at V and 3 bases at J, with 14 bases between. The CDR3 is made up of 15 amino acids. Germline V gives CDR1 PRHDT, CDR2 FYEKMQ (reference sequence). The CDR3 bases are TGTGCCAGCAGCTTAATAGAGGCGGACGACTACGAGCAGTACTTC. It yields the protein CASSLIEADDYEQYF.

This clonotype appeared many times. The chain has TRBV12-3 or TRBV12-4 and TRBJ2-5; TRBD1 matches 7 bases. The CDR3 length is 14 residues. The ends lost 5 bases at V and 4 bases at J; junction bases unmatched: 7. The CDR3 sequence: CASSPGTVTETQYF. Written as DNA, the CDR3 is TGTGCCAGCAGTCCCGGGACAGTAACAGAGACCCAGTACTTC.

This clonotype appeared many times. This rearrangement joins TRBV6-1 to TRBJ2-7, with 13 bases matching TRBD2. Germline assignment: CDR1 MNHNS and CDR2 SASEGT. The CDR3 covers 17 residues. V shed 4 bases and J 4 bases; nucleotides not matched to a gene: 10. The CDR3 loop reads CASSATSGRPLAYEQYF. CDR3 sequence (DNA): TGTGCCAGCAGTGCGACTAGCGGGAGGCCTCTTGCGTACGAGCAGTACTTC.

This clonotype was recorded at least ten times. The chain couples TRBV27 to TRBJ1-1; unclear D gene. Looked up from germline, CDR1 is MNHEY and CDR2 is SMNVEV (reference sequence). This CDR3 is built from 15 residues. V lost 0 bases and J lost 9, with 17 bases in between. CDR3 nucleotides: TGTGCCAGCAGTTTATCGAGTTGGAGGTTATCTCAAGCTTTCTTT. Protein: CASSLSSWRLSQAFF.

This clonotype was seen repeatedly, ten times or more. The rearrangement joins TRBV6-2 or TRBV6-3 to TRBJ1-2; no clear D. The CDR3 runs 13 residues. Germline assignment: CDR1 MNHEY and CDR2 SVGEGT. V was clipped by 2 bases and J by 7 bases, with 11 bases between them. CDR3 in amino acids: CASSYVPKGGYTF. The CDR3 DNA sequence: TGTGCCAGCAGTTACGTCCCGAAGGGTGGCTACACCTTC.

This clonotype came up many times. A much more abundant neighbour one base away suggests this may be a read error. DNA of the CDR3: TGTGCCAGCAGTTCATGGACAGGGAACACTGAAGCTTTCTTT. Encoded protein: CASSSWTGNTEAFF. V gene TRBV28 combines with J gene TRBJ1-1, with TRBD1 matching 7 bases. Germline CDR1 and CDR2: MDHEN and SYDVKM. This CDR3 region has 14 residues. J gave up 1 base and V 4 bases, and 3 bases lay outside the gene matches.

V gene TRBV11-2 combines with J gene TRBJ1-5, with 8 bases aligning to TRBD1. Germline values: CDR1 SGHAT, CDR2 FQNNGV. CDR3 length: 15 residues. V lost 7 bases to trimming and J lost 4 bases; unmatched junction nucleotides: 9. CDR3 in amino acids: CASNPGTGGNQPQHF. For the CDR3, the DNA is TGTGCCAGCAACCCCGGAACAGGGGGGAATCAGCCCCAGCATTTT.

The chain recombines TRBV7-2 with TRBJ1-1, with D perhaps matching TRBD1 (6 bases). CDR3 length equals 13 residues. V shed 1 base and J shed 6 bases, with 9 bases lying between them. Germline CDR1 reads SGHTA; CDR2 reads FQGNSA. The CDR3 spells CASSLDRAPEAFF. CDR3 bases: TGTGCCAGCAGCTTAGACAGGGCCCCTGAAGCTTTCTTT. The whole variable domain, filled in from reference TRBV7-2 and TRBJ1-1, reads GAGVSQSPSNKVTEKGKDVELRCDPISGHTALYWYRQSLGQGLEFLIYFQGNSAPDKSGLPSDRFSAERTGGSVSTLTIQRTQQEDSAVYLCASSLDRAPEAFFGQGTRLTVV.